The clone carrying this TCR beta chain appeared a few times. The sample is drawn from a study of T cell repertoires in cytomegalovirus infection. TCRdb processed the reads anew with MiXCR; each CDR3 protein has one entry. The top ten clones hold around 20% of a sample with about 160,000 distinct CDR3 sequences, under 20% of them seen once. Trimming pared 0 bases from V and 7 bases from J, leaving 10 bases between. There are 14 residues in the CDR3. The source is a human donor in good health (CMV status not recorded). Some clones in this sample may be carry-over from other donors' samples. This chain links TRBV12-3 or TRBV12-4 with TRBJ2-1; TRBD1 is a possible D gene (7 bases). The sample taken for sequencing was CD8+ T cells from PBMCs. In DNA form, the CDR3 reads TGTGCCAGCAGTTTAGCGGGGGGACAGAATGAGCAGTTCTTC. Translation: CASSLAGGQNEQFF.